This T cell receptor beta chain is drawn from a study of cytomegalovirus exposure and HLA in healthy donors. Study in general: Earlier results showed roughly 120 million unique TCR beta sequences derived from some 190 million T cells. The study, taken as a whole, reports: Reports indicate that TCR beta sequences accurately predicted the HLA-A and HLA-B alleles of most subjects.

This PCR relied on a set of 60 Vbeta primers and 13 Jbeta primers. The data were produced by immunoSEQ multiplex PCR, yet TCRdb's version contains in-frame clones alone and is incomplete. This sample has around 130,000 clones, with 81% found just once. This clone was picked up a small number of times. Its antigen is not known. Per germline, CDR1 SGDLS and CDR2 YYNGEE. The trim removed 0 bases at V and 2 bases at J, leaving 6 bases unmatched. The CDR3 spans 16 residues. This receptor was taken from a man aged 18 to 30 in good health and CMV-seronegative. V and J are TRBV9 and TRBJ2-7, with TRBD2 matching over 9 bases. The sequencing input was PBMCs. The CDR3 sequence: CASSVEGLAETYEQYF. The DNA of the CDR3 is TGTGCCAGCAGCGTAGAGGGACTAGCAGAGACCTACGAGCAGTACTTC.